The sequence of this T cell receptor beta chain was determined in a study of T cell responses to AZD1222 COVID-19 vaccine (dated by TCRdb to 2020 to 2023). Turning to the overall study: AZD1222 recipients whose second dose came at about 4 weeks and those whose second dose came at about 12 weeks were combined into one group, since spike-specific TCR depth and breadth did not differ between the two schedules. Trial participants were enrolled by age into subgroups of 18-55, 56-69 and 70-plus years, and roughly 160, 29 and 62 TCR-sequenced participants, respectively, were included in these subgroups. A total of just over 230 trial participants underwent TCR sequencing, of whom some 200 had received two doses of AZD1222 and approximately 25 had received two doses of the MenACWY control vaccine.

Study-wide findings and limitations: Epitopes outside the regions mutated in the B.1.351 and B.1.1.7 variants were reportedly recognized by nearly half of the unique spike-specific TCRs. CD4 TCRs associated with the vaccine covered the entire spike protein, and the dominant responses were in regions 160-218 and 743-854. Conclusions about previously exposed vaccinees are limited because only a handful of AZD1222 recipients were SARS-CoV-2 seropositive at baseline. Most participants were white British and females outnumbered males, and the authors suggested that clonal diversity may have been underestimated. Spike-specific TCR breadth and depth rose significantly after two AZD1222 doses compared with day 0 and with MenACWY recipients. Because no day 14 peak-response samples were available, the repertoires could be characterized only after the peak T cell response. In the small 56-69-year group, the increase in depth fell short of significance, most likely because of low power.

CDR3 length: 14 amino acids, cysteine to phenylalanine. The read is trimmed to its CDR3 DNA, 42 bases read in frame from base 1. The germline V gene encodes CDR1 SGHVS and CDR2 FQNEAQ. The V end gives up 5 bases and the J end 4 bases, leaving 7 bases in the junction not matched to a gene. To note about this clone: Its antigen is still unknown. Base quality data are lacking; no much larger clone is found one base away.

This sample's time point label indicates: baseline before first vaccination. The vaccinee samples were drawn from two UK trials, COV001 and COV002, one of which was a single-blind randomized controlled phase 2/3 trial testing AZD1222 (ChAdOx1 nCoV-19) in healthy adults. For TCRbeta chain sequencing, PBMC samples were collected from trial participants at day 0 and at day 28 after the second dose. The CDR3 regions of human TCRbeta chains were analyzed by immunosequencing. The authors' analysis ran thus. Repertoire TCRs were matched against a reference library of SARS-CoV-2-specific TCRs generated with the MIRA antigen-specificity platform. Breadth was defined as the fraction of unique TCRs that were SARS-CoV-2-associated. Depth was defined as the fraction of total T cells that were SARS-CoV-2-associated. Using the MIRA data, each spike-specific TCR was assigned both to the spike region to which the TCR was reactive and to a CD4 or CD8 class. Log10-transformed breadth and depth values were compared by one-way ANOVA with Sidak's multiple comparisons tests. Here the immuneACCESS table is served through TCRdb, limited to in-frame sequences with V and J called. Missing clones are a known gap in these copies; in checked studies unresolved V genes cover under half, and the rest lacks a known reason. V and J calls plus clone size are reproduced from that table; the DNA served to infer D and trimming. The sample table shows about 97,000 clones, and roughly 90% are seen once. The top ten clones comprise approximately 7.5% of the sample.

The V and J genes are TRBV7-8 and TRBJ2-7; 8 junctional bases match TRBD1. The sequencing here drew on peripheral blood, taken on day 0 of AZD1222 vaccination. This TCR derives from an adult in good health. The CDR3 in this case is CASSPDRGGYEQYF. The DNA reads TGTGCCAGCAGCCCAGACAGGGGAGGTTACGAGCAGTACTTC.